This T cell receptor beta chain was recovered during a study of molecular identifiers for immune sequencing clone quantification listed by TCRdb under 2018. Study-level background: For a replicate experiment, the RNA from either approximately 20,000 or 100,000 naive CD8 T cells was divided into five aliquots, and four of those aliquots went on to sequencing. CD8 T cells were used in a methods study to benchmark molecular-identifier clustering-based TCR repertoire sequencing (MIDCIRS) and TCR RNA copy counting.

Libraries of naive CD8 T cells were built from anywhere between about 20,000 and 1,000,000 sorted cells, with 10%, 30% or 50% of the purified RNA used. On a BD FACSAria II, naive CD8 T cells were FACS-sorted as CD8+CD4-CCR7+CD45RA+ and collected into RLT Plus buffer. Detection sensitivity was tested by spiking Jurkat RNA equal to roughly 9 TCR copies' worth into samples containing roughly 17,000-1,000,000 naive CD8 T cells. CD8 T cells were enriched with RosetteSep CD8+ T Cell Enrichment Cocktail and Ficoll-Paque, followed by ACK red cell lysis. Of note for this clonotype: The antigen it binds to is not known. Base qualities are not at hand, and no much larger clone is one base apart.

Counted from cysteine to phenylalanine, this CDR3 has 16 amino acids. Only CDR3 DNA remains: 48 bases, in frame from the first base. CDR1 SNHLY and CDR2 FYNNEI are derived from the germline V gene. The V end loses 8 bases and the J end loses 2 bases, and a stretch of 18 bases separates them. The library was produced with PCR. For sequencing, a NextSeq 500 was employed. Preparation of bulk TCR libraries followed a previously described approach, with the TCR primers listed in Table S5. Purification of total RNA was performed with the Qiagen AllPrep DNA/RNA kit. Before analysis, reads from multiple sequencing runs of the same library were pooled. The authors' pipeline ran thus. Reads were retained only if the reads had an exact TCR constant sequence, and the retained reads were trimmed to 150 nt and grouped according to their 12-nt molecular barcodes. Reads within each barcode group were sub-clustered using a 15% Levenshtein threshold, and quality-weighted consensus sequences were constructed for each RNA molecule. Non-functional sequences were excluded, and lower-count sequences lying one edit away from another sequence were also excluded. Based on a fit of two negative binomial distributions, barcode sub-clusters having less than 20% of the maximum read count were discarded. TCRdb reran the public reads through fastp at Q25 and MiXCR, keeping productive beta chains. Rows with one shared CDR3 protein collapse into an entry with the most common genes and DNA. The authors' filters were not applied to this entry. Across this sample there are hundreds of thousands of distinct CDR3 sequences, with 25% seen only once. The ten largest clones take up about 0.73% of the sample.

What the work shows at the level of the full study, not this receptor alone: Naive libraries contained spiked-in Jurkat TCR RNA (around eleven copies' worth), which is not part of the donor repertoire. Approximately 3.1 recovered TCR RNA copies per cell were obtained by modeling, versus approximately 9 by digital PCR, implying a capture efficiency of about 30%. A single cell's worth of spiked-in Jurkat TCR RNA was reported detectable even among around 970,000 naive CD8 T cells. Clones above 20 RNA copies held over 99% of molecules in CMV-specific effector cells but under 1% in naive cells. Identical TCR molecules sharing a barcode could cause highly expanded clone sizes to be underestimated. Without barcode sub-clustering, chimeric consensus sequences inflated TCR diversity; chimeras reached as high as 47%.

Rearrangement joined TRBV2 to TRBJ2-2; the D call could be TRBD1 or TRBD2, with each sharing 5 bases. The TCR comes from a human donor in good health. Some libraries in this study had Jurkat cell RNA spiked in. Sequenced sample: naive CD8+ T cells from blood, with Jurkat cell RNA spiked in. What the cell subset or site label conveys for this sample: FACS-sorted CD8+CD4-CCR7+CD45RA+ naive T cells. The CDR3 sequence is CASGAVGRTNTGELFF. The DNA sequence is as follows: TGTGCCAGCGGTGCGGTGGGACGGACTAACACCGGGGAGCTGTTTTTT.